The present entry profiles one TCR beta chain with its context. What it binds is not known. Other DNA sequences in the same sample also yield this CDR3. This record comes from a study of shared clonotypes between healthy human individuals. Study results and caveats: What naive subsets generally showed was a larger estimated richness than memory subsets showed.

The CDR3 consists of 12 residues. CDR1 and CDR2 (germline): MNHNY, SVGAGI (reference sequence). Trimming removed 2 bases from V and 4 bases from J, with 3 bases in between. Study processing details: Quality scores were absent from the junction-only immunoSEQ sequences, so filtering differed. Profiling relied on immunoSEQ multiplex PCR, and the TCRdb table lists in-frame clones only, not all of them. V and J calls plus clone size are reproduced from that table; the DNA served to infer D and trimming. The sample consists of over 1.5 million clones, 95% to 99% of them appearing once. J is TRBJ1-5 and V is TRBV6-6; the D is unclear. The receptor comes from a man aged 30 to 39 in good health. What was sequenced was naive CD4+ T cells sorted from blood. Subset indicated: CD45RA+ positively selected. DNA for the CDR3: TGTGCCAGCAGTTACGAGAATCAGCCCCAGCATTTT. This gives the protein CASSYENQPQHF.